The 2 T cell receptor beta chains given below trace back to one sample, sequenced in a study of blood T cell repertoires in COVID-19. Measured with immunoSEQ multiplex PCR; TCRdb has only the in-frame clones, and not every one. The data show about 220,000 clones, around 83% seen once. Sequenced: peripheral blood. These receptors were collected from a woman between 45 and 65 years old with COVID-19, enrolled during active disease.

The chain carries TRBV27 and TRBJ2-1, with TRBD2 matching 8 bases. Germline V CDR1 and CDR2: MNHEY, SMNVEV (reference sequence). CDR3 size: 14 residues. The ends lost 0 bases at V and 11 bases at J; junction bases unmatched: 6. The CDR3, as DNA: TGTGCCAGCAGTTTATCGTACGGGGGGGCGAAGCAGTTCTTC. Amino acids: CASSLSYGGAKQFF.

The chain couples TRBV5-1 to TRBJ1-1; 8 nucleotides agree with TRBD1. Losses at the gene ends were 5 bases for V and 0 bases for J; bases not matched to a gene: 6. This CDR3 contains 15 residues. The germline CDR1 and CDR2 sequences are SGHRS and YFSETQ. Here the CDR3 DNA reads TGCGCCAGCAGAAAAGGACAGGGATTGAACACTGAAGCTTTCTTT. It codes for CASRKGQGLNTEAFF.